This T cell receptor beta chain was identified during a study of shared clonotypes between healthy human individuals. Authors' methods: Junction-only sequences without quality scores came from ImmunoSEQ, so filtering differed. Clones were sequenced by immunoSEQ multiplex PCR, and TCRdb holds only the in-frame ones, with some missing. From that table come the V and J calls and clone size; the DNA was used to work out D and trimming. The sample includes about 820,000 clones, 80% to 95% of them seen just once. Naive CD8 isolation took CD45RO-negative cells positively selected for CCR7 and excluded terminally differentiated effector memory CD45RA+ cells. The CDR3 spans 15 residues. Germline assignment: CDR1 SEHNR and CDR2 FQNEAQ (reference sequence). Trimming cost V 4 bases and J 4 bases; bases outside gene matches: 8.

The V call is TRBV7-9, the J call TRBJ2-7; 9 bases are shared with TRBD2. The receptor's source is a young man in good health. Sequencing was carried out using naive CD8+ T cells sorted from blood. This CDR3 is CASSSLGLAHYEQYF. The CDR3 coding sequence is TGTGCCAGCAGCTCTCTGGGACTAGCCCATTACGAGCAGTACTTC.